This paragraph reports one T cell receptor beta chain. Its antigen is still unknown. The data are from a study of identical twins. Broader study findings: The study drew conclusions from cross-sectional statistical analysis, not from following the same donors. Twins' surplus sharing was weaker for beta out-of-frame sequences.

With 7 bases removed from V and 1 base from J, the gap between germline ends came to 14 bases. This CDR3 contains 14 residues. Germline V gene sequence: CDR1 SGHRS, CDR2 YFSETQ. Unique molecular identifiers were present on cDNA, and template switching added a universal primer site. TCRdb re-analysed the 5' RACE reads in MiXCR, keeping a single row per CDR3 protein. The sample contains around 240,000 distinct CDR3 sequences, roughly 7% of which appear only once. The same data also contributed to another study, on yellow fever vaccine responses in identical twins.

The source is a woman in her late teens or twenties in good health. Sequencing was carried out using memory (CD45RO+) T cells sorted from blood. The V call is TRBV5-1, the J call TRBJ2-5; D unresolved. The DNA of the CDR3 is TGCGCCAGCTTACCGGCACCGGGCCAAGAGACCCAGTACTTC. Encoded protein: CASLPAPGQETQYF.